The text below deals with one T cell receptor (beta chain). Its target is not known. The V gene end was trimmed by 4 bases and the J gene end by 1 base; junction bases not matched to a gene: 10. Germline V CDR1 and CDR2: SGHNT, YYREEE (reference sequence). The CDR3 totals 16 residues. The run of the v3.0 immunoSEQ assay was at survey level. Measured with immunoSEQ multiplex PCR; TCRdb has only the in-frame clones, and not every one. The data hold tens of thousands of clones, with roughly 80% observed a single time. The record originates from a study of long-term antiretroviral therapy in people with HIV. Study as a whole: The oldest samples precede the 2015 immediate-ART recommendation by about a decade.

Each contributor possessed a minimum of one pre-ART and a minimum of two post-ART PBMC samples. Overall study results and limits: At every time point, clones expanded before ART dominated the repertoire.

The sequenced sample was unsorted PBMCs, obtained 0.2 years after starting antiretroviral therapy. The clonotype comes from a woman in her 30s with HIV. This rearrangement joins TRBV5-4 to TRBJ1-2, with 7 bases that match TRBD1. The CDR3 nucleotides are TGTGCCAGCAGCCCCCGAGACAGGGCTGTTAACTATGGCTACACCTTC. This sequence encodes CASSPRDRAVNYGYTF.